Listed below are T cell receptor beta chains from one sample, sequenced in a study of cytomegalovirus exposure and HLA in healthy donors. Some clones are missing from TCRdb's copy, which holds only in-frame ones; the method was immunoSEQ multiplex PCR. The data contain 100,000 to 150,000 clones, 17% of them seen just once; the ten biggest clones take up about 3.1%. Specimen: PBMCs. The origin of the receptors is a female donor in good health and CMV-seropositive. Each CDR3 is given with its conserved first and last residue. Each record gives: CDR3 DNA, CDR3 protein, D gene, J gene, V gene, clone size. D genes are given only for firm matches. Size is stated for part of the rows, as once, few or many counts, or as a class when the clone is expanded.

CDR3 DNA: TGCGCCACCTCCACGGGGACAGGGGATCGCACTGAAGCTTTCTTT; CDR3 protein: CATSTGTGDRTEAFF; D gene: TRBD1; J gene: TRBJ1-1; V gene: TRBV5-1; clone size: few
CDR3 DNA: TGTGCCAGCAGCTGGGGGCTACAAGCCTACAATGAGCAGTTCTTC; CDR3 protein: CASSWGLQAYNEQFF; D gene: -; J gene: TRBJ2-1; V gene: TRBV5-6; clone size: -
CDR3 DNA: TGTGCCAGCAGCTCCGTGCTCCGCGCGCATGGCTACACCTTC; CDR3 protein: CASSSVLRAHGYTF; D gene: -; J gene: TRBJ1-2; V gene: TRBV13; clone size: -
CDR3 DNA: TGTGCCAGCAGCCGCCCAGGGGGTGTAATCTACGAGCAGTACTTC; CDR3 protein: CASSRPGGVIYEQYF; D gene: TRBD1; J gene: TRBJ2-7; V gene: TRBV5-6; clone size: few
CDR3 DNA: TGCGCCAGCAGCAGGACTAGCGGGGTCTCTGGGGCCAACGTCCTGACTTTC; CDR3 protein: CASSRTSGVSGANVLTF; D gene: TRBD2; J gene: TRBJ2-6; V gene: TRBV5-1; clone size: -
CDR3 DNA: TGTGCCAGCAGCTATCGGACAGGGGGAGAGACCCAGTACTTC; CDR3 protein: CASSYRTGGETQYF; D gene: TRBD1; J gene: TRBJ2-5; V gene: TRBV13; clone size: -
CDR3 DNA: TGTGCCAGCAGTAATACAGCGGGGACGGGAGAGACCCAGTACTTC; CDR3 protein: CASSNTAGTGETQYF; D gene: TRBD2; J gene: TRBJ2-5; V gene: TRBV6-5; clone size: few
CDR3 DNA: TGTGCCAGCAGCTTTGGGGTAGCGGGAGAAGTTGAGCAGTTCTTC; CDR3 protein: CASSFGVAGEVEQFF; D gene: TRBD2; J gene: TRBJ2-1; V gene: TRBV5-4; clone size: few
CDR3 DNA: TGTGCCAGCAGCCCCCGGATGGGGCTCTTGAACACTGAAGCTTTCTTT; CDR3 protein: CASSPRMGLLNTEAFF; D gene: -; J gene: TRBJ1-1; V gene: TRBV7-6; clone size: -
CDR3 DNA: TGTGCCAGCAGTTACTTCCCGCAGAACAATGAGCAGTTCTTC; CDR3 protein: CASSYFPQNNEQFF; D gene: -; J gene: TRBJ2-1; V gene: TRBV6-5; clone size: -
CDR3 DNA: TGTGCCAGCAGCCCAGCGGGTGGAAGTTCACCCCTCCACTTT; CDR3 protein: CASSPAGGSSPLHF; D gene: -; J gene: TRBJ1-6; V gene: TRBV4-2; clone size: -
CDR3 DNA: TGTGCCAGCAGCTTGGCTAGCGGGGTCTACGAGCAGTACTTC; CDR3 protein: CASSLASGVYEQYF; D gene: TRBD2; J gene: TRBJ2-7; V gene: TRBV5-4; clone size: -
CDR3 DNA: TGCGCCAGCAGCCTCGGGACATCTAACTATGGCTACACCTTC; CDR3 protein: CASSLGTSNYGYTF; D gene: -; J gene: TRBJ1-2; V gene: TRBV5-1; clone size: -
CDR3 DNA: TGTGCCAGCAGCACCCTAGCGGGGGGGTACAATGAGCAGTTCTTC; CDR3 protein: CASSTLAGGYNEQFF; D gene: TRBD2; J gene: TRBJ2-1; V gene: TRBV9; clone size: -
CDR3 DNA: TGTGCCACAAACGCGGGGTACACAGATACGCAGTATTTT; CDR3 protein: CATNAGYTDTQYF; D gene: -; J gene: TRBJ2-3; V gene: TRBV15; clone size: few
CDR3 DNA: TGTGCCAGCAGCCTATTTGGGACTTCCTACGAGCAGTACTTC; CDR3 protein: CASSLFGTSYEQYF; D gene: -; J gene: TRBJ2-7; V gene: TRBV4-2; clone size: few
CDR3 DNA: TGCGCCAGCAGCCAAGAGGGCACTGATTCCTACGAGCAGTACTTC; CDR3 protein: CASSQEGTDSYEQYF; D gene: -; J gene: TRBJ2-7; V gene: TRBV4-3; clone size: -
CDR3 DNA: TGCGCCAGCAGTTTCCCCCGGGGGGGGGAGACCCAGTACTTC; CDR3 protein: CASSFPRGGETQYF; D gene: TRBD2; J gene: TRBJ2-5; V gene: TRBV5-1; clone size: -
CDR3 DNA: TGCGCCAGCAGCTTGGGACTAGCAACAGATACGCAGTATTTT; CDR3 protein: CASSLGLATDTQYF; D gene: TRBD2; J gene: TRBJ2-3; V gene: TRBV5-1; clone size: -
CDR3 DNA: TGCGCCAGCAGCGGTAGCGTAGAGACCCAGTACTTC; CDR3 protein: CASSGSVETQYF; D gene: -; J gene: TRBJ2-5; V gene: TRBV5-1; clone size: -
CDR3 DNA: TGTGCCAGCAGCTTACCGGGGACTAGCCCTAGTTACAATGAGCAGTTCTTC; CDR3 protein: CASSLPGTSPSYNEQFF; D gene: TRBD2; J gene: TRBJ2-1; V gene: TRBV7-9; clone size: few
CDR3 DNA: TGTGCCAGCAGCGTAGGGATCAGGTCGGATCAGCCCCAGCATTTT; CDR3 protein: CASSVGIRSDQPQHF; D gene: -; J gene: TRBJ1-5; V gene: TRBV9; clone size: -
CDR3 DNA: TGTGCCAGCAGCCCGCGAGGGGTGGGGGGCACTGAAGCTTTCTTT; CDR3 protein: CASSPRGVGGTEAFF; D gene: -; J gene: TRBJ1-1; V gene: TRBV7-8; clone size: -
CDR3 DNA: TGCGCCAGCAGCCAAGACATGAGCAGGGGAAACGAGCAGTACTTC; CDR3 protein: CASSQDMSRGNEQYF; D gene: -; J gene: TRBJ2-7; V gene: TRBV4-3; clone size: few
CDR3 DNA: TGCAGCGTCAACAGGCGCGGTGACTATGGCTACACCTTC; CDR3 protein: CSVNRRGDYGYTF; D gene: -; J gene: TRBJ1-2; V gene: TRBV29-1; clone size: few
CDR3 DNA: TGTGCCAGCAGTTACTCTGAAGGGGCGGCTGAAGCTTTCTTT; CDR3 protein: CASSYSEGAAEAFF; D gene: -; J gene: TRBJ1-1; V gene: TRBV6-5; clone size: few
CDR3 DNA: TGCGCCAGCAGCCAAGATTGGCGGACAGGGTTCGGTACGGAGACCCAGTACTTC; CDR3 protein: CASSQDWRTGFGTETQYF; D gene: TRBD1; J gene: TRBJ2-5; V gene: TRBV4-3; clone size: -
CDR3 DNA: TGTGCCAGCAGCTTAGGGACAGGAGGGACCCAGTACTTC; CDR3 protein: CASSLGTGGTQYF; D gene: TRBD1; J gene: TRBJ2-5; V gene: TRBV11-2; clone size: -
CDR3 DNA: TGTGCCAGCAGCTTAGGACTAGCCACAGATACGCAGTATTTT; CDR3 protein: CASSLGLATDTQYF; D gene: TRBD2; J gene: TRBJ2-3; V gene: TRBV7-2; clone size: few
CDR3 DNA: TGTGCCAGCAGCAGTCCGACTAGCGGACGGGTCCGTCTCTACGAGCAGTACTTC; CDR3 protein: CASSSPTSGRVRLYEQYF; D gene: TRBD2; J gene: TRBJ2-7; V gene: TRBV11-2; clone size: -